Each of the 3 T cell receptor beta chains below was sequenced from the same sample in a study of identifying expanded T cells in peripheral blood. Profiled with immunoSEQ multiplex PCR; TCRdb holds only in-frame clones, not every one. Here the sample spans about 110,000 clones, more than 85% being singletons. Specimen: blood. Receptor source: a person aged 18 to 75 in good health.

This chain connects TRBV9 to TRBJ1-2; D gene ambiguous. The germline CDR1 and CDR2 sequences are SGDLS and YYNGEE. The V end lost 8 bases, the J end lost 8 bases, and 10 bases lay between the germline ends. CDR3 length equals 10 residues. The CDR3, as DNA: TGTGCCAGTAAGAAGGCAGGCTACACCTTC. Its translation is CASKKAGYTF.

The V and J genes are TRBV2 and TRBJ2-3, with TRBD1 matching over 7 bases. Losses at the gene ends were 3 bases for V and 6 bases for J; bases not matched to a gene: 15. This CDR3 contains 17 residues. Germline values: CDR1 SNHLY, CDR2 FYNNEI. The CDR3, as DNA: TGTGCCAGCAGTGATACCACGACAGGGCCCGCAGTGGATACGCAGTATTTT. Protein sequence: CASSDTTTGPAVDTQYF. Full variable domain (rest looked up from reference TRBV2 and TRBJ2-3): EPEVTQTPSHQVTQMGQEVILRCVPISNHLYFYWYRQILGQKVEFLVSFYNNEISEKSEIFDDQFSVERPDGSNFTLKIRSTKLEDSAMYFCASSDTTTGPAVDTQYFGPGTRLTVL.

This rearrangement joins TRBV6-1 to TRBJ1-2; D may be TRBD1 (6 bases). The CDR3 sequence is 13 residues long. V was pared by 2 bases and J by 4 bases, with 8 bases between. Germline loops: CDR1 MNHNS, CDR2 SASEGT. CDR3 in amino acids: CASSEQTGYGYTF. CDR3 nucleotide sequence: TGTGCCAGCAGTGAACAGACAGGCTATGGCTACACCTTC.